This T cell receptor beta chain was sequenced in a study of post-analysis software for immune sequencing data. Whole-study context: Both relapsing-remitting and secondary progressive multiple sclerosis featured among the disease courses, as did progressive-relapsing multiple sclerosis. Study outcomes and limitations: In patients, about 5 TRBV segments were more frequent than in controls, with TRBV5-6, TRBV5-1 and TRBV20-1 among them.

Each TCR beta cDNA library carried unique molecular identifiers. From the PCR reads, TCRdb called clonotypes with MiXCR, one entry per CDR3 protein. The table shows approximately 360,000 distinct CDR3 sequences, with roughly 36% occurring only once. Notes on this clonotype: Its antigen is not known.

The germline gives CDR1 KGHSH, CDR2 LQKENI. V was cut by 6 bases and J by 7 bases, with 9 bases left in between. This CDR3 comprises 12 residues. The clonotype was recovered from a girl between 5 and 17 years old with multiple sclerosis. This chain uses TRBV18 with TRBJ1-4, with D unresolved. The sequencing input was blood. The CDR3 nucleotides are TGTGCCAGCTCCGAGGGAAGTGAAAAACTGTTTTTT. Protein product: CASSEGSEKLFF.